This entry features one T cell receptor beta chain sequence. These data originate in a study of blood T cell repertoires in COVID-19. Study summary: Both acute and convalescent COVID-19 samples were obtained from the United States, Italy and Spain. The analysed material was cDNA or gDNA that came from T cells, B-cell-depleted T cells, or PBMCs.

V shed 7 bases, J shed 7 bases, and the junction held 8 bases outside the gene matches. The CDR3 spans 14 residues. Germline V gives CDR1 SNHLY, CDR2 FYNNEI. Method: immunoSEQ multiplex PCR; TCRdb's copy keeps in-frame clones and lacks some. The profile shows about 180,000 clones, around 89% of them singletons. V is TRBV2 and J is TRBJ2-7; 12 positions agree with TRBD1. The clonotype comes from a young man who had recovered from COVID-19. Sample: peripheral blood. For the CDR3, the DNA is TGTGCCAGCACTAGGGACAGGGGGCTGCGGGAGCAGTACTTC. This sequence encodes CASTRDRGLREQYF.